The sequence of this T cell receptor (beta chain) was determined in a study of CD8+ T cells in alopecia areata. The overall study: Recipients were approximately 6-10-week-old female C3H/HeJ mice grafted with skin from roughly 6-13-month-old C3H/HeJ donors with spontaneous alopecia. Study results and caveats: With patients, TCR sharing proved less clear than in mice, a difference possibly related to HLA. Scalp sample data also include resident alphabeta T cells from normal skin. Higher clonality and more expanded CD8+ clones appeared in lesional than normal scalp.

cDNA prepared by RNA extraction and subsequent reverse transcription served as the template for sequencing. The data were produced by immunoSEQ multiplex PCR, yet TCRdb's version contains in-frame clones alone and is incomplete. This sample has under 350,000 clones, each found more than once. Using CD4, CD8alpha, NKG2D, NKG2ACE and other markers, pooled cutaneous lymph node cells were sorted. Germline V gives CDR1 NSHNY, CDR2 SYGAGN. This CDR3 is 15 amino acids long. The table lists this clone with a few counts. Antigen: not known. Gene names denote mouse genes. Coverage ceases 4 residues before the CDR3 finishes, and the germline J gene fills in the end. Distinct nucleotide sequences in the sample also encode this CDR3.

The sequence was obtained from a C3H/HeJ mouse with alopecia areata. Strain haplotype (MHC): H2-k. The V gene is TRBV13-1, the J gene TRBJ2-1; TRBD1 agrees at 11 bases. Sequenced: CD4+ T cells sorted from a lymph node. Partial CDR3 DNA: TGTGCCAGCAGTGACAGGGACAGGGGGGGCGCT. Protein sequence: CASSDRDRGGA. From start to end, the CDR3 is CASSDRDRGGAEQFF.